This T cell receptor beta chain appears in the sequencing data of a study of OX40 agonist ivuxolimab in advanced cancers. CDR1 is SGDLS, CDR2 YYNGEE, per germline. The V and J ends lost 1 base and 8 bases, in that order; junction bases with no gene match: 4. The length of the CDR3 is 14 residues. Sampled blood was obtained at baseline, cycle 4 day 1, and cycle 7 day 1. Clones were read by immunoSEQ multiplex PCR, and TCRdb kept only the in-frame ones, dropping some. This table has more than 15,000 clones, approximately 74% appearing once. The clonotype was recovered from an adult with an advanced solid tumor such as melanoma, head and neck, liver or kidney cancer. V usage is TRBV9 and J usage is TRBJ2-1; TRBD2 matches at 9 bases. The sample in question was CD4+ or CD8+ T cells sorted from blood, obtained in a trial of the OX40 agonist ivuxolimab. CDR3 sequence reads: CASSVSSGTDEQFF. In DNA, the CDR3 is TGTGCCAGCAGCGTATCTAGCGGGACGGATGAGCAGTTCTTC. The full variable domain, in which reference TRBV9 and TRBJ2-1 provide the parts outside the CDR3, is DSGVTQTPKHLITATGQRVTLRCSPRSGDLSVYWYQQSLDQGLQFLIQYYNGEERAKGNILERFSAQQFPDLHSELNLSSLELGDSALYFCASSVSSGTDEQFFGPGTRLTVL.